This T cell receptor (beta chain) came from a study of T cells in Graves' hyperthyroidism and ophthalmopathy. Across the study: Peripheral blood specimens were obtained at initial diagnosis, prior to any treatment.

The germline CDR1 and CDR2 sequences are SGDLS and YYNGEE. The germline V and J ends were trimmed by 4 bases and 8 bases, with 19 bases remaining between them. CDR3 size: 15 residues. The investigators amplified TCR beta CDR3 regions from RNA transcripts. Using the HTBI primer set, a first-round RT-PCR was run on the TCR CDR3. From the multiplex PCR reads, TCRdb called clonotypes with MiXCR, one entry per CDR3 protein. The sample consists of roughly 290,000 distinct CDR3 sequences, 10% to 15% of them appearing once. This clonotype turned up a few times. The sample comprised blood. This chain links TRBV9 with TRBJ2-1; D may match TRBD1 or TRBD2 (6 bases each). The origin of this receptor is a woman aged 30 to 39 with Graves' hyperthyroidism that later progressed to Graves' ophthalmopathy. Written as DNA, the CDR3 is TGTGCCAGCAGCCTAGGGGGAGCGGGTTACGATGAGCAGTTCTTC. The encoded protein is CASSLGGAGYDEQFF.